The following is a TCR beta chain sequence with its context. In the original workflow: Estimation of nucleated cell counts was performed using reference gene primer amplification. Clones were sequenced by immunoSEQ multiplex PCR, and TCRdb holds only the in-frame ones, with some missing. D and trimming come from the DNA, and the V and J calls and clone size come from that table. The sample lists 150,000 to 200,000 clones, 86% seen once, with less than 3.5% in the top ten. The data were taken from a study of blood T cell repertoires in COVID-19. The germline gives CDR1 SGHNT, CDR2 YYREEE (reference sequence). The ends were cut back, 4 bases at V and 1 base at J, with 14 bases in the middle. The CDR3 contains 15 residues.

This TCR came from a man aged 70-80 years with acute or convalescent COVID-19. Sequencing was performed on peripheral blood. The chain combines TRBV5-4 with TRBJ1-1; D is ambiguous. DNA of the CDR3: TGTGCCAGCAGCGCGGACTGGAACAGGAACACTGAAGCTTTCTTT. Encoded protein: CASSADWNRNTEAFF.